This record concerns one TCR beta chain sequence. What it binds is unknown. This sample is part of a study of graft-versus-host responses after intestinal transplantation. General observations from the study: Recipient bone marrow held GvH clones, some seen earlier in ileum or blood.

Germline V gene lookup returns CDR1 SGHTA and CDR2 FQGNSA. V shed 1 base, J shed 3 bases, and the junction held 5 bases outside the gene matches. The CDR3 runs 16 residues. The data were produced by immunoSEQ multiplex PCR, yet TCRdb's version contains in-frame clones alone and is incomplete. The repertoire includes around 100,000 clones, approximately 94% of them detected once, and approximately 0.22% sits in the top ten. The chain uses TRBV7-2 and TRBJ1-5; the match to TRBD1 covers 8 bases. Source: unstimulated CD4+ T cells sorted from spleen or lymph node cells, taken before transplant. This TCR was sampled from a human donor who was the organ donor for an intestinal transplant. CDR3 coding DNA: TGTGCCAGCAGCTTAGGCAGGGGGCCTTCCAATCAGCCCCAGCATTTT. It yields the protein CASSLGRGPSNQPQHF.